This T cell receptor beta chain was sequenced in a study of T cell responses to AZD1222 COVID-19 vaccine. Here immunoSEQ multiplex PCR was the method, and the copy in TCRdb shows in-frame clones only, minus some. The data show about 86,000 clones, about 88% seen once. Only one count was recorded for this clone. J lost 3 bases, V lost 2 bases, and 7 bases had no gene match. The CDR3 spans 17 residues. From germline, CDR1 is LNHNV and CDR2 YYDKDF (reference sequence). The sequencing used peripheral blood, collected on day 0 of AZD1222 vaccination. This sequence joins TRBV15 and TRBJ1-6; TRBD1 matches 7 bases. This receptor was obtained from an adult in good health. The CDR3 DNA is TGTGCCACCAGCAGATCCGCCGGGACAGACTATAATTCACCCCTCCACTTT. Protein sequence: CATSRSAGTDYNSPLHF.